This T cell receptor beta chain was found in a study of T cell changes during pregnancy in multiple sclerosis. V lost 0 bases to trimming and J lost 9 bases; unmatched junction nucleotides: 7. The CDR3 is 14 amino acids. Germline lookup yields CDR1 GTSNPN and CDR2 SVGIG (reference sequence). This clone has a single count. Data came from immunoSEQ multiplex PCR; TCRdb stores just in-frame clones and leaves some out. The table shows tens of thousands of clones, with roughly 92% occurring only once. This sample comprised CD4+ T cells from peripheral blood mononuclear cells, obtained before pregnancy. The origin of this receptor is a female donor with multiple sclerosis, enrolled in a pregnancy study. The rearrangement joins TRBV30 to TRBJ2-7, with TRBD2 matching 11 bases. Here the CDR3 reads CAWSVGSGRATQYF. The CDR3 bases are TGTGCCTGGAGTGTAGGTAGCGGGAGGGCGACGCAGTACTTC.